This T cell receptor (beta chain) appears in the sequencing data of a study of CD8 T cells in ankylosing spondylitis. Study-level points and caveats: Reportedly, significant enrichment of disease-linked clones occurred in matched ankylosing spondylitis synovial fluid. Characteristic, it appeared, of ankylosing spondylitis blood was a TCR beta motif of about eight highly homologous variants.

TCRdb re-analysed the 5' RACE reads in MiXCR, keeping a single row per CDR3 protein. The data contain roughly 700,000 distinct CDR3 sequences, roughly 20% of them singletons. Of note for this clonotype: Its specificity is not known.

The germline V gene has CDR1 DFQATT and CDR2 SNEGSKA (reference sequence). The CDR3 is made up of 15 amino acids. The V gene lost 6 bases and the J gene lost 7 bases, with 22 bases spanning the gap. The origin of this receptor is a male donor with ankylosing spondylitis. Sequenced input: blood, either unsorted or a sorted T cell fraction (not recorded which). V is TRBV20-1 and J is TRBJ2-1; tentatively, D is TRBD2 (5 bases). The CDR3 is CSALPGSGVGNEQFF. CDR3 in DNA: TGCAGTGCCCTCCCTGGGAGTGGAGTGGGGAATGAGCAGTTCTTC.